This is a list of T cell receptor beta chains from one sample in a study of cytomegalovirus exposure and HLA in healthy donors. Profiled with immunoSEQ multiplex PCR; TCRdb holds only in-frame clones, not every one. The table lists around 180,000 clones, 65% to 85% of them singletons, with around 1.9% in the top ten. The source material was PBMCs. The receptors were gathered from a man aged 18 to 30 in good health and CMV-seronegative. Both conserved end residues are part of each CDR3. D genes are given only for firm matches. The size of a clone is reported for some rows only, either as once, few or many, or as a class for expanded clones.

TRBD2,TRBV5-6,TRBJ2-7,.,CASTPGAREVEQYF,TGTGCCAGCACCCCTGGGGCGCGGGAGGTCGAGCAGTACTTC
TRBD1,TRBV16,TRBJ2-3,.,CASSQLRTGLSHGVPTDTQYF,TGTGCCAGCAGCCAATTGAGGACAGGGTTATCACATGGTGTGCCCACAGATACGCAGTATTTT
TRBD1,TRBV28,TRBJ2-2,.,CASSYRGGGELFF,TGTGCCAGCAGTTACAGGGGTGGCGGGGAGCTGTTTTTT
.,TRBV5-1,TRBJ1-6,.,CASSLAGEIYNSPLHF,TGCGCCAGCAGCTTGGCAGGGGAGATTTATAATTCACCCCTCCACTTT
.,TRBV5-1,TRBJ2-1,.,CASRGSTSYNEQFF,TGCGCCAGCAGAGGGAGTACCTCCTACAATGAGCAGTTCTTC
TRBD2,TRBV5-1,TRBJ2-5,.,CASSWGAGGQETQYF,TGCGCCAGCAGCTGGGGAGCGGGGGGCCAAGAGACCCAGTACTTC
TRBD1,TRBV28,TRBJ1-5,.,CATTIDGHRGGNQPQHF,TGTGCCACCACAATAGACGGGCACAGGGGAGGCAATCAGCCCCAGCATTTT
TRBD1,TRBV5-4,TRBJ1-3,few,CASSLEGAPGNTIYF,TGTGCCAGCAGCTTAGAGGGGGCGCCGGGAAACACCATATATTTT
TRBD2,TRBV9,TRBJ2-5,.,CASSGRGRAGDGETQYF,TGTGCCAGCAGCGGCCGGGGTAGGGCGGGGGACGGGGAGACCCAGTACTTC
TRBD1,TRBV19,TRBJ2-7,.,CASSITGGEDEQYF,TGTGCCAGTAGTATAACAGGGGGAGAGGACGAGCAGTACTTC
TRBD2,TRBV2,TRBJ2-7,.,CASKGGSRFYEQYF,TGTGCCAGCAAGGGCGGGAGCCGGTTCTACGAGCAGTACTTC
TRBD2,TRBV2,TRBJ2-3,.,CASSERAGGVNTQYF,TGTGCCAGCAGTGAACGAGCGGGAGGAGTAAATACGCAGTATTTT
.,TRBV11-3,TRBJ2-7,.,CASSLEFTYEQYF,TGTGCCAGCAGCTTAGAATTCACCTACGAGCAGTACTTC
.,TRBV2,TRBJ2-7,.,CASSGVATGRYEQYF,TGTGCCAGCAGTGGTGTCGCGACAGGGAGGTACGAGCAGTACTTC
.,TRBV7-9,TRBJ1-2,.,CASSTDTGFLGYGYTF,TGTGCCAGCAGCACTGATACAGGATTTCTCGGCTATGGCTACACCTTC
.,TRBV11-2,TRBJ2-4,.,CASSSRLAKNIQYF,TGTGCCAGCAGCTCTAGGTTAGCCAAAAACATTCAGTACTTC
TRBD2,TRBV7-2,TRBJ2-1,once,CASTTPASGIYYNEQFF,TGTGCCAGCACCACGCCGGCTAGCGGGATATACTACAATGAGCAGTTCTTC
TRBD1,TRBV19,TRBJ2-1,.,CASSSQGQSRNEQFF,TGTGCCAGTAGTAGCCAGGGACAGTCCCGCAATGAGCAGTTCTTC
.,TRBV2,TRBJ1-2,.,CASRGFQGMVGYTF,TGTGCCAGCAGGGGTTTCCAGGGGATGGTTGGCTACACCTTC
TRBD1,TRBV7-6,TRBJ2-7,.,CASSLASGQGDGYEQYF,TGTGCCAGCAGCTTAGCTTCGGGACAGGGGGATGGGTACGAGCAGTACTTC
.,TRBV6-1,TRBJ2-5,.,CASSRQAEETQYF,TGTGCCAGCAGCCGACAGGCAGAAGAGACCCAGTACTTC
.,TRBV4-3,TRBJ1-2,.,CASSQAVSGANYGYTF,TGCGCCAGCAGCCAAGCGGTTAGCGGGGCCAACTATGGCTACACCTTC
TRBD2,TRBV10-3,TRBJ2-1,.,CAISLAMAGDSNEQFF,TGTGCCATCAGCCTAGCTATGGCGGGAGACTCCAATGAGCAGTTCTTC
TRBD2,TRBV6-5,TRBJ2-7,.,CASSQGRGGIYEQYF,TGTGCCAGCAGCCAGGGGCGGGGGGGGATCTACGAGCAGTACTTC
TRBD1,TRBV27,TRBJ1-5,.,CASSFGQGGQPQHF,TGTGCCAGCAGTTTCGGACAGGGAGGGCAGCCCCAGCATTTT
TRBD1,TRBV15,TRBJ1-2,.,CATSRDPRQGDGYTF,TGTGCCACCAGCAGAGATCCACGACAGGGCGACGGCTACACCTTC
.,TRBV5-6,TRBJ2-2,.,CASSLRTIAGELFF,TGTGCCAGCAGCTTGCGTACTATCGCCGGGGAGCTGTTTTTT
.,TRBV4-3,TRBJ1-3,.,CASSQDQVFSSGNTIYF,TGCGCCAGCAGCCAAGATCAGGTCTTCAGCTCTGGAAACACCATATATTTT
TRBD1,TRBV18,TRBJ1-3,.,CASSLIPGQSSGNTIYF,TGTGCCAGCTCACTAATTCCGGGACAGAGCTCTGGAAACACCATATATTTT
.,TRBV2,TRBJ1-1,.,CASRDREDTEAFF,TGTGCCAGCAGAGACCGGGAGGACACTGAAGCTTTCTTT
TRBD2,TRBV28,TRBJ2-3,.,CASSLGRSSGSTQYF,TGTGCCAGCAGTTTGGGGAGGAGTAGCGGGAGTACGCAGTATTTT
.,TRBV27,TRBJ2-7,few,CASSSSGNSYEQYF,TGTGCCAGCAGTTCCTCCGGGAACTCCTACGAGCAGTACTTC
.,TRBV7-8,TRBJ1-2,.,CASSLKGDPGINGYTF,TGTGCCAGCAGCTTAAAGGGGGACCCAGGGATCAATGGCTACACCTTC
TRBD1,TRBV5-1,TRBJ2-7,.,CASSLEGQGLYEQYF,TGCGCCAGCAGCTTGGAAGGACAGGGCTTATACGAGCAGTACTTC
.,TRBV28,TRBJ1-1,.,CASSFLQRNTEAFF,TGTGCCAGCAGTTTCCTCCAGCGGAACACTGAAGCTTTCTTT
.,TRBV15,TRBJ2-7,.,CATSRQQGISYEQYF,TGTGCCACCAGCAGACAACAGGGTATATCCTACGAGCAGTACTTC
.,TRBV5-6,TRBJ2-7,.,CASSLVTGIYEQYF,TGTGCCAGCAGCTTGGTCACAGGGATATACGAGCAGTACTTC
.,TRBV5-6,TRBJ1-1,.,CASSLRTEAFF,TGTGCCAGCAGCCTACGTACTGAAGCTTTCTTT
TRBD1,TRBV27,TRBJ1-5,.,CASSLLGGFNQPQHF,TGTGCCAGCAGTTTGTTAGGGGGCTTCAATCAGCCCCAGCATTTT
.,TRBV7-8,TRBJ1-6,.,CASSGRSLHF,TGTGCCAGCAGCGGCAGGTCCCTCCACTTT
.,TRBV5-5,TRBJ2-5,.,CASSPRGRGIQETQYF,TGTGCCAGCAGCCCCCGGGGGAGAGGAATCCAAGAGACCCAGTACTTC
TRBD1,TRBV28,TRBJ2-3,.,CASITPGGHKDTQYF,TGTGCCAGCATTACACCAGGGGGTCATAAGGATACGCAGTATTTT
.,TRBV19,TRBJ2-5,.,CASGQGGTQYF,TGTGCCAGTGGCCAGGGCGGGACCCAGTACTTC
.,TRBV18,TRBJ2-6,.,CASSRLAAISGANVLTF,TGTGCCAGCTCAAGATTGGCGGCGATCTCTGGGGCCAACGTCCTGACTTTC
.,TRBV2,TRBJ1-2,.,CASSGWRADYGYTF,TGTGCCAGCAGTGGGTGGCGGGCCGACTATGGCTACACCTTC
.,TRBV4-3,TRBJ2-1,.,CASMDRGAGEQFF,TGCGCCAGCATGGATCGGGGGGCCGGTGAGCAGTTCTTC
TRBD1,TRBV6-1,TRBJ1-1,few,CATEQGAVGTEAFF,TGTGCCACCGAACAGGGGGCCGTGGGCACTGAAGCTTTCTTT
.,TRBV5-1,TRBJ1-1,.,CASSVGQHGTEAFF,TGCGCCAGCAGCGTCGGACAGCATGGCACTGAAGCTTTCTTT
.,TRBV29-1,TRBJ1-3,.,CSVDSDFGNTIYF,TGCAGCGTGGACAGCGACTTTGGAAACACCATATATTTT
TRBD1,TRBV19,TRBJ2-3,few,CASSQQGNTDTQYF,TGTGCCAGTAGCCAACAGGGGAACACAGATACGCAGTATTTT
.,TRBV6-1,TRBJ1-4,once,CASSEIMTELFF,TGTGCCAGCAGTGAGATTATGACAGAACTGTTTTTT
.,TRBV11-3,TRBJ2-3,few,CASSLGRLTDTQYF,TGTGCCAGCAGCTTAGGGCGGCTCACAGATACGCAGTATTTT
.,TRBV7-8,TRBJ2-5,.,CASTGGGGVGTRETQYF,TGTGCCAGCACCGGAGGGGGGGGTGTAGGGACCCGGGAGACCCAGTACTTC
.,TRBV9,TRBJ2-4,few,CASSVAGGNIQYF,TGTGCCAGCAGCGTAGCTGGGGGCAACATTCAGTACTTC